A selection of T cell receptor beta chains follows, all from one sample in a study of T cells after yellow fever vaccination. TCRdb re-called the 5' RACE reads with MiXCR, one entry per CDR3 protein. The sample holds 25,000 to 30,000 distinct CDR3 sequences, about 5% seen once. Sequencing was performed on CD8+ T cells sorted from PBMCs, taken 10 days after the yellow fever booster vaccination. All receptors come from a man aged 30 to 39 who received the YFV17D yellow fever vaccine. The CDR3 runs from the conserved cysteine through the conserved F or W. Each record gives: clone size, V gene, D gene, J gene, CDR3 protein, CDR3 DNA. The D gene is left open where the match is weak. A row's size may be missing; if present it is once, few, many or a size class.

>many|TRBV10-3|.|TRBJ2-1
CAISESRWNEQFF
TGTGCCATCAGTGAATCCCGTTGGAATGAGCAGTTCTTC
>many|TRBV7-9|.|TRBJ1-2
CASSLAMDSYGYTF
TGTGCCAGCAGCTTAGCCATGGACAGTTATGGCTACACCTTC
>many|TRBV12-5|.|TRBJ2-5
CASGFIRSDPEILQETQYF
TGTGCTAGTGGTTTTATTCGGTCGGATCCTGAGATACTACAAGAGACCCAGTACTTC
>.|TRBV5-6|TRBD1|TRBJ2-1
CASSPGTVYYNEQFF
TGTGCCAGCAGCCCCGGGACAGTCTACTACAATGAGCAGTTCTTC
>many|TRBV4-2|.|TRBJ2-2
CASSRQNTGELFF
TGTGCCAGCAGCCGCCAGAACACCGGGGAGCTGTTTTTT
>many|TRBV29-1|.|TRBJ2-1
CSVVTSEGHEQFF
TGCAGCGTTGTTACGTCCGAGGGCCATGAGCAGTTCTTC
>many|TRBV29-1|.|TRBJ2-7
CSVDDSRYEQYF
TGCAGCGTTGATGACTCCAGATACGAGCAGTACTTC
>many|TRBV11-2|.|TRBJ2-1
CASSLGGFEQFF
TGTGCCAGCAGCCTGGGCGGGTTTGAGCAGTTCTTC
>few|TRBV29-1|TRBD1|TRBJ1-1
CSVETGAWDTEAFF
TGCAGCGTTGAAACAGGGGCGTGGGACACTGAAGCTTTCTTT
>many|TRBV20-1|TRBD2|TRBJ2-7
CSARSYLAGVPYEQYF
TGCAGTGCTCGATCCTATCTAGCGGGAGTCCCGTACGAGCAGTACTTC
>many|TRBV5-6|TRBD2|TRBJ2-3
CASSSRGAGGPTDTQYF
TGTGCCAGCAGCTCGAGAGGCGCGGGAGGCCCCACAGATACGCAGTATTTT
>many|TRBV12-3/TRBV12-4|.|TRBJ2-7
CASSPSGGWHEQYF
TGTGCCAGCAGCCCTTCCGGGGGTTGGCACGAGCAGTACTTC
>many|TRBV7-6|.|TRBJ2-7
CASSQGLNYEQYF
TGTGCCAGCAGCCAAGGACTCAACTACGAGCAGTACTTC
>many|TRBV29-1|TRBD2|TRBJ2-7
CSVAPGTRGYEQYF
TGCAGCGTGGCCCCCGGGACTAGGGGCTACGAGCAGTACTTC
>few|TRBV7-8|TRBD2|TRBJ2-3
CASSLAAGEGVTQYF
TGTGCCAGCAGCTTAGCAGCGGGAGAAGGGGTTACGCAGTATTTT
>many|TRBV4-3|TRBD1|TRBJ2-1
CASSQPGTGATNEQFF
TGCGCCAGCAGCCAGCCCGGGACAGGGGCCACCAATGAGCAGTTCTTC
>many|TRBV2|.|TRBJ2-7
CASSETAGNFRSYEQYF
TGTGCCAGCAGTGAAACGGCAGGAAACTTTAGATCCTACGAGCAGTACTTC
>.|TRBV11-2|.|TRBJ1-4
CASLEVRLRREKLFF
TGTGCCAGCTTAGAAGTCCGCCTTAGACGTGAAAAACTGTTTTTT